The rows below give T cell receptor beta chains drawn from one sample of a study of CD8 T cells in ankylosing spondylitis. TCRdb re-called the 5' RACE reads with MiXCR, one entry per CDR3 protein. This sample carries 250,000 or so distinct CDR3 sequences, 20% to 30% of them seen once, and the ten largest clones take less than 0.75%. The material sequenced was blood, either unsorted or a sorted T cell fraction (not recorded which). The receptors were gathered from a male donor with ankylosing spondylitis or in good health (not recorded which). Both conserved end residues are part of each CDR3. D genes are given only for firm matches. Not every row has a clone size; where given, it reads once, few, many or a size class.

V,D,size,length,J,DNA,CDR3
TRBV20-1,-,-,11,TRBJ1-2,TGCAGTCCCGATCCCATTGTCGGCTACACCTTC,CSPDPIVGYTF
TRBV7-8,-,few,15,TRBJ2-5,TGTGCCAGCAGCCCCAGGAAGGGGTACCAAGAGACCCAGTACTTC,CASSPRKGYQETQYF
TRBV12-3/TRBV12-4,-,-,14,TRBJ2-3,TGTGCCAGCAGCCGAGAGTTAAGCACAGATACGCAGTATTTT,CASSRELSTDTQYF
TRBV20-1,-,-,14,TRBJ2-1,TGCAGTGCCCCGCCCAGGGGAACCTACAATGAGCAGTTCTTC,CSAPPRGTYNEQFF
TRBV20-1,TRBD1,few,15,TRBJ2-7,TGCAGTGCTAATCCCTTATCCGGGACAGCCAAAGGGCAGTACTTC,CSANPLSGTAKGQYF
TRBV5-5,TRBD1,-,14,TRBJ2-7,TGTGCCAGCAGCGTAACGGGACAGCGAGGGGAGCAGTACTTC,CASSVTGQRGEQYF
TRBV20-1,-,few,13,TRBJ2-1,TGCAGTGCGCCGGCGGGCGCCTACAATGAGCAGTTCTTC,CSAPAGAYNEQFF
TRBV5-1,-,many,13,TRBJ1-2,TGCGCCAGCAGCTCTACAGGTTCCTCTGGCTACACCTTC,CASSSTGSSGYTF
TRBV10-3,-,-,18,TRBJ2-7,TGTGCCATCAGTGAGTCGAGATTGAGGGTCCCACAAACCTACGAGCAGTACTTC,CAISESRLRVPQTYEQYF
TRBV18,-,many,14,TRBJ1-4,TGTGCCAGCTCACCCGACGGGTGGAATGAAAAACTGTTTTTT,CASSPDGWNEKLFF
TRBV20-1,TRBD2,-,15,TRBJ2-3,TGCAGTGCCCCCTTTTTAGCGGGGACCGGTGGTACGCAGTATTTT,CSAPFLAGTGGTQYF
TRBV20-1,TRBD2,-,14,TRBJ2-3,TGCAGTGCTAGCCAGCGGGGGGGCCAAGATACGCAGTATTTT,CSASQRGGQDTQYF
TRBV5-1,-,-,16,TRBJ1-6,TGCGCCAGCAGCGTGGGGGGTACCACTGGTAATTCACCCCTCCACTTT,CASSVGGTTGNSPLHF
TRBV20-1,-,few,16,TRBJ2-5,TGCAGTGCTCCCTTCCCGGGCTCTCAGGGATACGAGACCCAGTACTTC,CSAPFPGSQGYETQYF
TRBV20-1,TRBD2,-,14,TRBJ2-1,TGCAGTGCTAACAGCGGGGGCCCCTACAATGAGCAGTTCTTC,CSANSGGPYNEQFF
TRBV20-1,-,-,13,TRBJ2-5,TGCAGTGCTAGTTTTTCGGGACAAGAGACCCAGTACTTC,CSASFSGQETQYF